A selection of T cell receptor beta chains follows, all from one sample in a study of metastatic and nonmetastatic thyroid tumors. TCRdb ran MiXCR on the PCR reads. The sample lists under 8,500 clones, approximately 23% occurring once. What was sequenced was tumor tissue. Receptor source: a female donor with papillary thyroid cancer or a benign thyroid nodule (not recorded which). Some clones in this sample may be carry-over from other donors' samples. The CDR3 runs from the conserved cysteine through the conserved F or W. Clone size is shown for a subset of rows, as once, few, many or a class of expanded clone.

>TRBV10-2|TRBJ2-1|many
CASSSPVGGVGVSEQFF
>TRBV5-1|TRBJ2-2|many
CASSFTGGLNTGELFF
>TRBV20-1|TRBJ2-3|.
CSGYETDTQYF
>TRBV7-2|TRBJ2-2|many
CASSPSGGADTGELFF
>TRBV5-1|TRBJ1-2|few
CAWCLDRENYGYTF
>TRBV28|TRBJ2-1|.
CASSFRPGNNEQFF
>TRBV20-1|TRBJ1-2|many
CSARGQGYGYTF
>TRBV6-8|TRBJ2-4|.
CASSPQVWSKNIQYF
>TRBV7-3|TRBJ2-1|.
CASSPQASGRRQFF
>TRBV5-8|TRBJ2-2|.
CASSLWTDTGELFF
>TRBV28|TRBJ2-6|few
CASSYTGVGANVLTF